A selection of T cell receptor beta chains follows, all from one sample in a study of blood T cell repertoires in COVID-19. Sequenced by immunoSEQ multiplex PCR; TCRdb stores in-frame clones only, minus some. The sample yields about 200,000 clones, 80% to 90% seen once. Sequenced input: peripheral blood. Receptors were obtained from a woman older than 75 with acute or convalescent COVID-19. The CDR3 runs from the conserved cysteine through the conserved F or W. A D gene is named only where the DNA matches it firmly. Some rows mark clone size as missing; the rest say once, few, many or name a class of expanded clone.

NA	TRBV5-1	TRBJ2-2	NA	TGCGCCAGCAGCCCCATTCAGGGAACCGGGGAGCTGTTTTTT	CASSPIQGTGELFF
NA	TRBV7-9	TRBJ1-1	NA	TGTGCCAGCAGCTTACAGGCAGGGAGGACTGAAGCTTTCTTT	CASSLQAGRTEAFF
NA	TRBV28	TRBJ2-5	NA	TGTGCCAGCAGTTTAGAGGAGACCCAGTACTTC	CASSLEETQYF
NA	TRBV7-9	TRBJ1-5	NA	TGTGCCAGCAGCTTCCCGAATCAGCCCCAGCATTTT	CASSFPNQPQHF
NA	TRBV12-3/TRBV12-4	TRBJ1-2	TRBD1	TGTGCCAGCAGTTTAGGACAGGGCCGTGGCTACACCTTC	CASSLGQGRGYTF
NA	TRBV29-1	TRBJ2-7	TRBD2	TGCAGCGTTGGCCTAGCGGAGGGGCGCTACGAGCAGTACTTC	CSVGLAEGRYEQYF
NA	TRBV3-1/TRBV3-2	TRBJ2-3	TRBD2	TGTGCCAGCAGACGGACTAGCGGGACAGATACGCAGTATTTT	CASRRTSGTDTQYF
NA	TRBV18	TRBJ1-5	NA	TGTGCCAGCTCACGACTCACAGGGATTCAGCCCCAGCATTTT	CASSRLTGIQPQHF
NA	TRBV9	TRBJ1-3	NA	TGTGCCAGCAGCCCCACTTGGGGGCAGGGAAACACCATATATTTT	CASSPTWGQGNTIYF
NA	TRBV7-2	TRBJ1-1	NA	TGTGCCAGCAGCCCTAGGGGCACTGAAGCTTTCTTT	CASSPRGTEAFF
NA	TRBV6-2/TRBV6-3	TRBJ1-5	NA	TGTGCCAGCAGTTCGAGGGATTCCACTCAGCCCCAGCATTTT	CASSSRDSTQPQHF
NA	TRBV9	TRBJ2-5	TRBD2	TGTGCCAGCAGCGTAGGGACTAGCGGGGAGACCCAGTACTTC	CASSVGTSGETQYF
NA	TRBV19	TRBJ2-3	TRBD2	TGTGCCAGTAGTCTCCGACTAGCGGGACGCACAGATACGCAGTATTTT	CASSLRLAGRTDTQYF
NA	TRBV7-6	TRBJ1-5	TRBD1	TGTGCCAGCAGCAGAGAAACAGGGGGCGCGGGTCAGCCCCAGCATTTT	CASSRETGGAGQPQHF
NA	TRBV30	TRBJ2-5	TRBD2	TGTGCCTGGAGTGGACTAGCGGGAGGTCTCCAAGAGACCCAGTACTTC	CAWSGLAGGLQETQYF
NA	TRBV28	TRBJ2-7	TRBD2	TGTGCCATTAGCGGGAGTGTTAACGAGCAGTACTTC	CAISGSVNEQYF
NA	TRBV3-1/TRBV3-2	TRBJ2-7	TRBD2	TGTGCCAGCAGCCGGAAACTCATAGCGGGAGGAACCTACGAGCAGTACTTC	CASSRKLIAGGTYEQYF
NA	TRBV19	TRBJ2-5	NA	TGTGCCAGTAGTATGCCAGGGAAGGGCCAAGAGACCCAGTACTTC	CASSMPGKGQETQYF
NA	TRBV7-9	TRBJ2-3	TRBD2	TGTGCCAGCAGCGCGACTAGCGGGAACACAGATACGCAGTATTTT	CASSATSGNTDTQYF
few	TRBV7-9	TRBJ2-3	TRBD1	TGTGCCAGCAGCCCTAGGGGGCCAGATACGCAGTATTTT	CASSPRGPDTQYF
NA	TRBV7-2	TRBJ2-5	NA	TGTGCCAGCAGCTTAGAAGGCACGGGGGAGACCCAGTACTTC	CASSLEGTGETQYF
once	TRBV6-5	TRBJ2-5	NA	TGTGCCAGCAGTTTAATAGTATCCTTAAGAGAGACCCAGTACTTC	CASSLIVSLRETQYF
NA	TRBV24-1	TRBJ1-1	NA	TGTGCCACCAGTCGGGGGGGGAACACTGAAGCTTTCTTT	CATSRGGNTEAFF
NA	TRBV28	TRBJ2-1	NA	TGTGCCAGCACCTTACTGGGACTTTACAATGAGCAGTTCTTC	CASTLLGLYNEQFF
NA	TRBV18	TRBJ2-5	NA	TGTGCCAGCTCACAGGCGCAGGGTCCCGGAGAGACCCAGTACTTC	CASSQAQGPGETQYF